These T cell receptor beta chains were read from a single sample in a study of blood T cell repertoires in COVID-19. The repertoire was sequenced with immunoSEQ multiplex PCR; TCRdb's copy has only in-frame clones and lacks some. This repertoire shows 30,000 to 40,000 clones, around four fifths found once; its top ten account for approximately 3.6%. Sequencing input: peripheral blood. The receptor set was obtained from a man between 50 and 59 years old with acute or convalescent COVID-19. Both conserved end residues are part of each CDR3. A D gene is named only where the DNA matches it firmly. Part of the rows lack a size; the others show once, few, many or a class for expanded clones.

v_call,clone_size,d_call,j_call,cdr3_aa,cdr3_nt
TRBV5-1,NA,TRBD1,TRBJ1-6,CASSSGTANSPLHF,TGCGCCAGCAGCTCCGGGACAGCCAATTCACCCCTCCACTTT
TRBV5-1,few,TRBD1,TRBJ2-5,CASSSGQGAIVGETQYF,TGCGCCAGCAGCTCGGGACAGGGGGCAATAGTTGGAGAGACCCAGTACTTC
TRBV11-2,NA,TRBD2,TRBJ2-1,CASSLRGVAGGPYNEQFF,TGTGCCAGCAGCTTGAGGGGAGTGGCGGGAGGGCCCTACAATGAGCAGTTCTTC
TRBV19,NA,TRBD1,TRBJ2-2,CASSAGTGGSGELFF,TGTGCCAGTAGTGCCGGGACAGGGGGCTCCGGGGAGCTGTTTTTT
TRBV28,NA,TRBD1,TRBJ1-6,CASGLGQAGSPLHF,TGTGCCAGCGGCCTCGGACAGGCGGGTTCACCCCTCCACTTT
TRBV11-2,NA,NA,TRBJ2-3,CASSLEGRATDTQYF,TGTGCCAGCAGCTTAGAGGGCAGGGCCACAGATACGCAGTATTTT
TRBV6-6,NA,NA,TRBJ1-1,CASTPRGYAEAFF,TGTGCCAGCACCCCGAGGGGGTATGCTGAAGCTTTCTTT
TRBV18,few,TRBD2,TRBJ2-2,CASSPPGGRTGELFF,TGTGCCAGCTCCCCTCCGGGGGGGCGAACCGGGGAGCTGTTTTTT
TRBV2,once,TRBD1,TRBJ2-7,CASKGQGGVWEQYF,TGTGCCAGCAAAGGACAGGGGGGGGTTTGGGAGCAGTACTTC
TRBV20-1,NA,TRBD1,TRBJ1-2,CSAMTGDGYTF,TGCAGTGCAATGACAGGGGATGGCTACACCTTC
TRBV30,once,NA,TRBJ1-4,CAWSPWGGNEKLFF,TGTGCCTGGAGCCCCTGGGGGGGGAATGAAAAACTGTTTTTT
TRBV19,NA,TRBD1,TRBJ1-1,CASSDGQGDGTEAFF,TGTGCCAGTAGTGACGGACAGGGGGATGGCACTGAAGCTTTCTTT
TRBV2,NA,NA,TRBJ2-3,CASSAEGVGDTQYF,TGTGCCAGCAGTGCCGAGGGAGTAGGCGATACGCAGTATTTT
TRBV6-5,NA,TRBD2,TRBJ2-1,CAAGGVRFVQFF,TGTGCCGCTGGGGGGGTCAGGTTCGTTCAGTTCTTC
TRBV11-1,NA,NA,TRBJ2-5,CASSFLSSAQETQYF,TGTGCCAGCAGCTTCTTGAGTAGCGCACAAGAGACCCAGTACTTC
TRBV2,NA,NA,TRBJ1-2,CASSEQGSNYGYTF,TGTGCCAGCAGTGAACAGGGGTCAAACTATGGCTACACCTTC
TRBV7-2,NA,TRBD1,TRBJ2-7,CASSSTRQGRQEQYF,TGTGCCAGCAGCTCTACACGACAGGGGCGGCAAGAGCAGTACTTC
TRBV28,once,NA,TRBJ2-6,CASSPGANVLTF,TGTGCCAGCAGCCCGGGGGCCAACGTCCTGACTTTC
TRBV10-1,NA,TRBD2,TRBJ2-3,CASSEWGLAGFNTQYF,TGCGCCAGCAGTGAGTGGGGACTAGCGGGATTTAATACGCAGTATTTT
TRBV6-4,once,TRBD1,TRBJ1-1,CASSPTGWNTEAFF,TGTGCCAGCAGCCCGACAGGGTGGAACACTGAAGCTTTCTTT
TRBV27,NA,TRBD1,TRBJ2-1,CASSTGTGYNEQFF,TGTGCCAGCAGTACCGGGACAGGTTACAATGAGCAGTTCTTC
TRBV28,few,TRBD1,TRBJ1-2,CASSLETGWHYGYTF,TGTGCCAGCAGTTTAGAGACAGGGTGGCACTATGGCTACACCTTC
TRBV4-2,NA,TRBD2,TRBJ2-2,CASSQDSSGVGELFF,TGTGCCAGCAGCCAAGATTCTAGCGGGGTCGGGGAGCTGTTTTTT
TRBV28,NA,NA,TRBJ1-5,CASSQLGGRFQPQHF,TGTGCCAGCAGCCAATTAGGGGGTAGGTTCCAGCCCCAGCATTTT
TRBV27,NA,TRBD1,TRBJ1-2,CASSLDRVSGYTF,TGTGCCAGCAGTCTGGACAGGGTGTCAGGCTACACCTTC
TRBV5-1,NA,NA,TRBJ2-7,CASSLQVADYEQYF,TGCGCCAGCAGCTTACAGGTGGCGGACTACGAGCAGTACTTC
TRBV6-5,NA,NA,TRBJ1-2,CASSYSNSYGYTF,TGTGCCAGCAGTTACTCGAACAGCTATGGCTACACCTTC
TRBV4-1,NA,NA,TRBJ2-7,CASSQEGGFGYEQYF,TGCGCCAGCAGCCAAGAGGGGGGATTCGGCTACGAGCAGTACTTC
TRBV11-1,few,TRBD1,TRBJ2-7,CASSLRDRAYEQYF,TGTGCCAGCAGCTTGAGGGACAGGGCGTACGAGCAGTACTTC
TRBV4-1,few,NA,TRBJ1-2,CASSQDGQPLYGYTF,TGCGCCAGCAGCCAAGATGGGCAGCCTCTCTATGGCTACACCTTC
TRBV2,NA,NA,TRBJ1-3,CASSEAGPGNTIYF,TGTGCCAGCAGCGAGGCAGGGCCTGGAAACACCATATATTTT
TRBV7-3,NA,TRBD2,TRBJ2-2,CASSPLPLRGGKLFF,TGTGCCAGCAGCCCCCTACCCCTGCGGGGGGGGAAGCTGTTTTTT
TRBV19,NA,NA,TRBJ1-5,CASTIRENSNQPQHF,TGTGCCAGTACGATAAGAGAAAATAGCAATCAGCCCCAGCATTTT
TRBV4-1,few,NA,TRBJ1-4,CASSQEGGTNEKLFF,TGCGCCAGCAGCCAAGAGGGGGGAACTAATGAAAAACTGTTTTTT
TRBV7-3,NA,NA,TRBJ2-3,CASSSFRDKSTDTQYF,TGTGCCAGCAGCTCTTTTCGGGACAAAAGCACAGATACGCAGTATTTT
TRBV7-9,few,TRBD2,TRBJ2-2,CASRGLAGWTGELFF,TGTGCCAGCAGAGGACTAGCGGGATGGACCGGGGAGCTGTTTTTT
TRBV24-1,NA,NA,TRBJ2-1,CATSDLPGGTGYNEQFF,TGTGCCACCAGTGATTTGCCGGGAGGGACAGGGTACAATGAGCAGTTCTTC
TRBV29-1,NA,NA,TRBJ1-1,CSVRLTEKAFF,TGCAGCGTTCGTTTGACAGAGAAAGCTTTCTTT
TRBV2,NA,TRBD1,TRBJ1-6,CASRSPLRQGVSKPLHF,TGTGCCAGCAGGAGTCCCCTCCGACAGGGGGTGTCTAAGCCCCTCCACTTT
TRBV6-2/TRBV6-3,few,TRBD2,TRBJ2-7,CASSYATSGRSYEQYF,TGTGCCAGCAGTTATGCGACTAGCGGGAGATCCTACGAGCAGTACTTC
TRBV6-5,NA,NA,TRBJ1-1,CASSIRDTEAFF,TGTGCCAGCAGCATCAGGGACACTGAAGCTTTCTTT
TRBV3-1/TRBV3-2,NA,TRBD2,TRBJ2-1,CASSRGGTSGSYEQFF,TGTGCCAGCAGCCGAGGTGGGACTAGCGGGAGCTATGAGCAGTTCTTC
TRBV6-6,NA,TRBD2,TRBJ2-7,CASSYGTSGPKREQYF,TGTGCCAGCAGTTACGGGACTAGCGGTCCCAAAAGGGAGCAGTACTTC
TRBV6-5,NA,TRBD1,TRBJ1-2,CASSRPGQVYGYTF,TGTGCCAGCAGCCGACCGGGACAGGTCTATGGCTACACCTTC
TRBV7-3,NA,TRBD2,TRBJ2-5,CASSSGLAGGPETQYF,TGTGCCAGCAGCTCGGGACTAGCGGGGGGGCCAGAGACCCAGTACTTC
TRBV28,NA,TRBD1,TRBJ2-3,CASSPPGQGADTQYF,TGTGCCAGCAGTCCACCGGGACAGGGGGCAGATACGCAGTATTTT
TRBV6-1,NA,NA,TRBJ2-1,CASSEIPTSNEQFF,TGTGCCAGCAGTGAAATCCCGACTAGCAATGAGCAGTTCTTC
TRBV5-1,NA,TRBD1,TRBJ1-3,CASSRTRGQLQGDTIYF,TGCGCCAGCAGCCGTACCAGGGGGCAATTGCAAGGGGACACCATATATTTT
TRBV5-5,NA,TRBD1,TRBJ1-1,CASSPGQTNTEAFF,TGTGCCAGCAGCCCGGGACAGACGAACACTGAAGCTTTCTTT
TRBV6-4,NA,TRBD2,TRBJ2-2,CASSDASGTGELFF,TGTGCCAGCAGTGACGCTAGCGGGACCGGGGAGCTGTTTTTT
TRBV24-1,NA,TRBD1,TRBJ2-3,CATSGGGIRTDTQYF,TGTGCCACCTCAGGGGGCGGGATCAGGACAGATACGCAGTATTTT
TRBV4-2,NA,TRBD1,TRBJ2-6,CASSQEGTRDRDSGANVLTF,TGTGCCAGCAGCCAAGAGGGGACCCGGGACAGGGATTCTGGGGCCAACGTCCTGACTTTC
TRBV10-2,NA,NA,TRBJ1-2,CASTEGPTFSGGGYTF,TGCGCCAGCACCGAAGGGCCAACTTTTTCCGGGGGTGGCTACACCTTC